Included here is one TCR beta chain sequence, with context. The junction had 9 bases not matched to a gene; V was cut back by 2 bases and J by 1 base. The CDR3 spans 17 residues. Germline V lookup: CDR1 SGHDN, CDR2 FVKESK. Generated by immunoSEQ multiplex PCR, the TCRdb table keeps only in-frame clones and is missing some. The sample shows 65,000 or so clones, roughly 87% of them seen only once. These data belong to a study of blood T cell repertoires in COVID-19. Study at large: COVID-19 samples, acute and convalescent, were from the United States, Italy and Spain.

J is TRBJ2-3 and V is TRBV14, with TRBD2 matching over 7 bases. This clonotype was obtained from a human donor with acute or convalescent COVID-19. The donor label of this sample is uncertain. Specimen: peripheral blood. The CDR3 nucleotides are TGTGCCAGCAGCCAATTTTCGGGGCTAGCGGGCACAGATACGCAGTATTTT. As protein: CASSQFSGLAGTDTQYF.